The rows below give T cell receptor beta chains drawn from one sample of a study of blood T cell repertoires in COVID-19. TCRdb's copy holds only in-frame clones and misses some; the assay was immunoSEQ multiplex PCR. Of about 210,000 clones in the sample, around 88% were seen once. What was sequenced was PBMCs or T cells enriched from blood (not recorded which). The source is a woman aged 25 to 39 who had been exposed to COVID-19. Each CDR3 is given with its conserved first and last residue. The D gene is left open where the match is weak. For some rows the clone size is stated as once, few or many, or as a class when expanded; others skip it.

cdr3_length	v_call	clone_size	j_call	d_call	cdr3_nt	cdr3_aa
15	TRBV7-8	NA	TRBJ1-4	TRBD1	TGTGCCAGCAGCTTAGCGACAGGGGAATCAAGAAAACTGTTTTTT	CASSLATGESRKLFF
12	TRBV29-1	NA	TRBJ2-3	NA	TGCAGCGTTGCCCCGGGTCCAGATACGCAGTATTTT	CSVAPGPDTQYF
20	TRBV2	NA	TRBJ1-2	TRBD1	TGTGCCAGCAGTGGCCCACCGGGACAGACAACGAATAGGATTGTCTATGGCTACACCTTC	CASSGPPGQTTNRIVYGYTF
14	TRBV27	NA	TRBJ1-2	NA	TGTGCCAGCAGTCCCCACAGGGTGCCCTATGGCTACACCTTC	CASSPHRVPYGYTF
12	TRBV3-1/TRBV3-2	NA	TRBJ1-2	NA	TGTGCCAGCAGCTCCTCGGACTATGGCTACACCTTC	CASSSSDYGYTF
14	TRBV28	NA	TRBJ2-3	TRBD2	TGTGCCAGCAGTTTATCCGGGCGGGGGGATACGCAGTATTTT	CASSLSGRGDTQYF
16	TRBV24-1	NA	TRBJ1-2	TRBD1	TGTGCCACCAGTGGCAACACAGGGGGCTCCTACTATGGCTACACCTTC	CATSGNTGGSYYGYTF
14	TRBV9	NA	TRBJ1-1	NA	TGTGCCAGCAGCGTGGTCAGCGAAGGCACTGAAGCTTTCTTT	CASSVVSEGTEAFF
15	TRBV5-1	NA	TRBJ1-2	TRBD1	TGCGCCAGCAGCTTCCCAGACAGGGGAGGTGATGGCTACACCTTC	CASSFPDRGGDGYTF
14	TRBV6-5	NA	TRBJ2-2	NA	TGTGCCAGCAGGACAGTCGTTGACACCGGGGAGCTGTTTTTT	CASRTVVDTGELFF
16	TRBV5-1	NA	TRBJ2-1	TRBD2	TGCGCCAGCAGCACCCTAGCGGGGGTGTCCTACAATGAGCAGTTCTTC	CASSTLAGVSYNEQFF
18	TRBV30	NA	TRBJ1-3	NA	TGTGCCTGGAGTGTCCGCGGGGCCAGGGAATACTCTGGAAACACCATATATTTT	CAWSVRGAREYSGNTIYF
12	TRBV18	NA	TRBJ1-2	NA	TGTGCCAGCTCACCGGAGGGTCGGGGCTACACCTTC	CASSPEGRGYTF
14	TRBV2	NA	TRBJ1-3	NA	TGTGCCAGCACTACAGGATTCTCTGGAAACACCATATATTTT	CASTTGFSGNTIYF
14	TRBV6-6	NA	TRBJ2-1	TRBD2	TGTGCCAGCAACGCGGGGGGGCTTAAGGATGAGCAGTTCTTC	CASNAGGLKDEQFF
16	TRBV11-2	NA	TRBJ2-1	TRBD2	TGTGCCAGCAGTTCCCCTAGCGGGGGACCGTACAATGAGCAGTTCTTC	CASSSPSGGPYNEQFF
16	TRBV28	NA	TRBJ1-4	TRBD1	TGTGCCAGCAGTTCCGCCGCAGGGGGCGTTAATGAAAAACTGTTTTTT	CASSSAAGGVNEKLFF
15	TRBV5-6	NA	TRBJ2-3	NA	TGTGCCAGCAGCTTCGTTCTTACAGGCACAGATACGCAGTATTTT	CASSFVLTGTDTQYF
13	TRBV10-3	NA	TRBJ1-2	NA	TGTGCCATCAGGCTGGAGACAGCGAGGGGCTACACCTTC	CAIRLETARGYTF
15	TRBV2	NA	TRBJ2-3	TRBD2	TGTGCCAGCAGTGGACTAGCGGGGGGTGCAGATACGCAGTATTTT	CASSGLAGGADTQYF
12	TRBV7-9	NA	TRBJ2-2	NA	TGTGCCTCCAGTGGGGGGACCGGGGAGCTGTTTTTT	CASSGGTGELFF
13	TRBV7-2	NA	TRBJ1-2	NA	TGTGCCAGCAGCCGCTACGGGAACTATGGCTACACCTTC	CASSRYGNYGYTF
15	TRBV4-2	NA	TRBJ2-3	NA	TGTGCCAGCAGCCAATATACGGGGGGCACAGATACGCAGTATTTT	CASSQYTGGTDTQYF
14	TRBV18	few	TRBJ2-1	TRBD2	TGTGCCAGCTCGGGAGGGACTAGCTACAATGAGCAGTTCTTC	CASSGGTSYNEQFF
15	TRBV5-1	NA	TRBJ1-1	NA	TGCGCCAGCAGCCTAGAAGGACAGTTGAACACTGAAGCTTTCTTT	CASSLEGQLNTEAFF
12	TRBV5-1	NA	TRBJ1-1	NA	TGCGCCAGCAGCTTGGACAGGGCACCAGCTTTCTTT	CASSLDRAPAFF
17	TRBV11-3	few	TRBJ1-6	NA	TGTGCCAGCAGCTTAGAACGTTCTAGCTCCTATAATTCACCCCTCCACTTT	CASSLERSSSYNSPLHF
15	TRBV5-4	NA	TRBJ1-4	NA	TGTGCCAGCAGCTCGGCGGACAGACCTAATGAAAAACTGTTTTTT	CASSSADRPNEKLFF
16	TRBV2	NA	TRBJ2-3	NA	TGTGCCAGCAGTAAACCTCAGGGGCTAAGCACAGATACGCAGTATTTT	CASSKPQGLSTDTQYF